This note documents a single T cell receptor beta chain sequence. Its antigen is still unknown. This entry belongs to a study of T cell responses to AZD1222 COVID-19 vaccine. Broader study findings: Without day 14 samples, only post-peak T cell repertoires were studied. The study found Spike-specific TCR breadth and depth rose after two AZD1222 doses.

Using immunoSEQ multiplex PCR, the repertoire was profiled, and TCRdb retains in-frame clones only, with some absent. Of about 74,000 clones in the sample, around 90% were seen once. The germline V and J ends were trimmed by 0 bases and 6 bases, with 8 bases remaining between them. The CDR3 length is 14 residues. Germline CDR1 is PRHDT and CDR2 is FYEKMQ (reference sequence). V gene TRBV13 combines with J gene TRBJ2-2; D ambiguous. The source was peripheral blood, collected 28 days after the second AZD1222 dose. This receptor was taken from an adult who received the AZD1222 COVID-19 vaccine. The CDR3 loop reads CASSLGWVSGELFF. The CDR3 DNA reads as TGTGCCAGCAGCTTAGGGTGGGTGTCCGGGGAGCTGTTTTTT. The full variable domain, completed using reference TRBV13 and TRBJ2-2, is AAGVIQSPRHLIKEKRETATLKCYPIPRHDTVYWYQQGPGQDPQFLISFYEKMQSDKGSIPDRFSAQQFSDYHSELNMSSLELGDSALYFCASSLGWVSGELFFGEGSRLTVL.